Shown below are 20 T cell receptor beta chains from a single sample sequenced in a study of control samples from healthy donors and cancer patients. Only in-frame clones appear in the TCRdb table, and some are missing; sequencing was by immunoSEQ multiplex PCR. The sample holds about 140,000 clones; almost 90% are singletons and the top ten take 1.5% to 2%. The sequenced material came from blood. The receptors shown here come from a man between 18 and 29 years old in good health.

CDR3 DNA: TGTGCCAGCAGTTTAATGGTAGCGGGGACCCACACAGATACGCAGTATTTT. It translates to CASSLMVAGTHTDTQYF. The chain uses TRBV27 and TRBJ2-3; 8 positions agree with TRBD2. V was clipped by 2 bases and J by 2 bases; unmatched bases: 9. CDR1 MNHEY and CDR2 SMNVEV come from the germline V gene (reference sequence). CDR3 size: 17 residues.

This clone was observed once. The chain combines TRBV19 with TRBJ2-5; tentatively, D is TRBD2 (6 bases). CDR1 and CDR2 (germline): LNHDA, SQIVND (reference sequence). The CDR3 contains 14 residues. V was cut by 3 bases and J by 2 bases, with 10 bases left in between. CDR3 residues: CASSIVGGQETQYF. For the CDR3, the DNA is TGTGCCAGTAGTATTGTCGGGGGTCAAGAGACCCAGTACTTC.

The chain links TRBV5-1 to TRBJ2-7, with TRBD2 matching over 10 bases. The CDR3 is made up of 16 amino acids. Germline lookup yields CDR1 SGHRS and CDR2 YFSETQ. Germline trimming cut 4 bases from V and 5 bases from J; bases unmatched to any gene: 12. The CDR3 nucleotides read TGCGCCAGCAGCACGGGACTAGCGTTGGTTGGGGACGAGCAGTACTTC. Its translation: CASSTGLALVGDEQYF.

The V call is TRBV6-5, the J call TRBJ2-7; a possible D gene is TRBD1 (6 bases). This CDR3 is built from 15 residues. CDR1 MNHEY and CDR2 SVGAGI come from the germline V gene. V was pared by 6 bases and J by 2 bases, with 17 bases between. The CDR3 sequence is CASRLTDSGTYEQYF. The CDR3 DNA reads TGTGCCAGCAGGTTAACGGACAGCGGAACCTACGAGCAGTACTTC.

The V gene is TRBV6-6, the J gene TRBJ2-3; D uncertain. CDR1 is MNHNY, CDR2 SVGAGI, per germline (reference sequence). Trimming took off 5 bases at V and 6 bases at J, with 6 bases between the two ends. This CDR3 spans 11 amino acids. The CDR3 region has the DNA TGTGCCAGCAGTAATGTGGATACGCAGTATTTT. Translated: CASSNVDTQYF.

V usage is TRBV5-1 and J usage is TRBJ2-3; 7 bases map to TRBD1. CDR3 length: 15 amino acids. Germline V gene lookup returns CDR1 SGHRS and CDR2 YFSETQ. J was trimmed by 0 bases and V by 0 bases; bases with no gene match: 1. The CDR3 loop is CASSLGQGSTDTQYF. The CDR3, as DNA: TGCGCCAGCAGCTTGGGACAGGGTAGCACAGATACGCAGTATTTT.

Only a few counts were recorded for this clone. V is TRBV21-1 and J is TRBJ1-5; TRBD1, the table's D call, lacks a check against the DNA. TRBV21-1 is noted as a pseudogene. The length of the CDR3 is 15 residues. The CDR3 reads CASRIQGRSNQPQHF. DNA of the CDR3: TGTGCCAGCAGGATACAGGGTAGGAGCAATCAGCCCCAGCATTTT.

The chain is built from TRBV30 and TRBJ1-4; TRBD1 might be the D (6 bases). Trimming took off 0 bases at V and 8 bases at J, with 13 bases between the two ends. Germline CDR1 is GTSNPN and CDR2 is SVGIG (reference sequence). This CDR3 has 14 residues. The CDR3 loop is CAWSVPGVREKLFF. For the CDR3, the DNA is TGTGCCTGGAGTGTACCAGGGGTGAGGGAAAAACTGTTTTTT. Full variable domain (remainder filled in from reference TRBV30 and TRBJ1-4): SQTIHQWPATLVQPVGSPLSLECTVEGTSNPNLYWYRQAAGRGLQLLFYSVGIGQISSEVPQNLSASRPQDRQFILSSKKLLLSDSGFYLCAWSVPGVREKLFFGSGTQLSVL.

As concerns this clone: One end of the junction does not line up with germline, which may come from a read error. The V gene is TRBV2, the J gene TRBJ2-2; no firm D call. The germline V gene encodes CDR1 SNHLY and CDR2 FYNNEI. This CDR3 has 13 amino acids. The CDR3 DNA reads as TGTGCCAGCACTGAAACTTGGGCCGGGGAGCTGTTTTTT. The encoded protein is CASTETWAGELFF.

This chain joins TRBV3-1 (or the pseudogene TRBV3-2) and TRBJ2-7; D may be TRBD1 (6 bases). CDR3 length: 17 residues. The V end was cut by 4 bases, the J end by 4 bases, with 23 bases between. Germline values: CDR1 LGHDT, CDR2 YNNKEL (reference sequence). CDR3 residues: CASSPPPLQGVEYEQYF. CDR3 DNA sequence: TGTGCCAGCAGCCCCCCTCCCCTACAGGGAGTAGAGTACGAGCAGTACTTC.

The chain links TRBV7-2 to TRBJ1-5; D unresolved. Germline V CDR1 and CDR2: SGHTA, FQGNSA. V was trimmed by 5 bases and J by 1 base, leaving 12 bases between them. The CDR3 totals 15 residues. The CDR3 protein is CASSRVRGSNQPQHF. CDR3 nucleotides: TGTGCCAGCAGCAGGGTGCGGGGAAGCAATCAGCCCCAGCATTTT.

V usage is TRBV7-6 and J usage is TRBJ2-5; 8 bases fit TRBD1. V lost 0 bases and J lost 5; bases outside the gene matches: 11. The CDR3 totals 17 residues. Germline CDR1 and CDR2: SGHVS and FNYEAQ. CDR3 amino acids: CASSLAADRGFGETQYF. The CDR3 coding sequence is TGTGCCAGCAGCTTAGCGGCCGACAGGGGATTTGGGGAGACCCAGTACTTC.

The CDR3 loop is CASSAGTPQETQYF. The CDR3 DNA reads TGTGCCAGCAGCGCCGGGACACCGCAAGAGACCCAGTACTTC. The chain carries TRBV7-9 and TRBJ2-5, with D tentatively TRBD1 (6 bases). Germline V gives CDR1 SEHNR, CDR2 FQNEAQ (reference sequence). The CDR3 sequence is 14 residues long. Trimming removed 5 bases from V and 2 bases from J, with 12 bases in between.

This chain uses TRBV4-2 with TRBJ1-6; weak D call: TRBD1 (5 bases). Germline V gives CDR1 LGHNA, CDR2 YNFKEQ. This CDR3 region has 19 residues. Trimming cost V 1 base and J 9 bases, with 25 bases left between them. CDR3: CASSQGLSMGHDIISPLHF. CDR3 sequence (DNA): TGTGCCAGCAGCCAAGGATTATCCATGGGGCATGATATAATTTCACCCCTCCACTTT.

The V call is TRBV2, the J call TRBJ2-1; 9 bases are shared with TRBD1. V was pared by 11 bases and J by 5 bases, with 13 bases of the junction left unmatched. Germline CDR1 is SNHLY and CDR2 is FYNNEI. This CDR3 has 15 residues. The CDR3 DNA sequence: TGTGCCGCGGCGAAAGGGACAGGGTATAACAATGAGCAGTTCTTC. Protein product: CAAAKGTGYNNEQFF.

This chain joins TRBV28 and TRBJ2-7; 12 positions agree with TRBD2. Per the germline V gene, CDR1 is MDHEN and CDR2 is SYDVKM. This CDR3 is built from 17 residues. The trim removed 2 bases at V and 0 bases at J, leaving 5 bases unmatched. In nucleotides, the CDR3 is TGTGCCAGCAGTTTAACTAGCGGGGGGTACTCCTCCTACGAGCAGTACTTC. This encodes CASSLTSGGYSSYEQYF.

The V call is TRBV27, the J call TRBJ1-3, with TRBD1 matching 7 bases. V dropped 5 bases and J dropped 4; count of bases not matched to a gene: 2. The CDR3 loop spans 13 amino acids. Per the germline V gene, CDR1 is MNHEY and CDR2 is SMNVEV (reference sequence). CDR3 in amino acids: CASSPGQGNTIYF. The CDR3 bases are TGTGCCAGCAGTCCGGGACAGGGAAACACCATATATTTT.

The CDR3 nucleotides read TGTGCCAGCAGTACCCTAGCGGGGGGACTCAATGAGCAGTTCTTC. It yields the protein CASSTLAGGLNEQFF. The chain couples TRBV27 to TRBJ2-1; 11 bases are shared with TRBD2. Germline CDR1 and CDR2: MNHEY and SMNVEV (reference sequence). The CDR3 consists of 15 residues. With V trimmed by 5 bases and J by 6 bases, 6 bases remained unmatched.

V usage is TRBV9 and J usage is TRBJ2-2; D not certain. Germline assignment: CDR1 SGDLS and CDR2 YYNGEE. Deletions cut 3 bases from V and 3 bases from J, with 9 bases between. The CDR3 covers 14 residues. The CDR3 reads CASSAKVYTGELFF. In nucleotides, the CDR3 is TGTGCCAGCAGCGCTAAGGTGTACACCGGGGAGCTGTTTTTT.

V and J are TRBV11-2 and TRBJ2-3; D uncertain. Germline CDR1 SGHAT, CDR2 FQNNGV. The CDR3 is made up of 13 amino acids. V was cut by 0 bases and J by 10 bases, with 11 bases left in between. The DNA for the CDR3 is TGTGCCAGCAGCTTAGATCAGGTGGGATCGCAGTATTTT. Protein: CASSLDQVGSQYF.